Listed here is a single T cell receptor (beta chain). Antigen unknown. The V end lost 6 bases, the J end lost 7 bases, and 16 bases lay between the germline ends. Germline CDR1 and CDR2: SQVTM and ANQGSEA. This CDR3 comprises 13 residues. These data originate in a study of T cell responses to AZD1222 COVID-19 vaccine. At the level of the study: Pooling was applied to second doses at about 4 or about 12 weeks.

Method: immunoSEQ multiplex PCR; TCRdb's copy keeps in-frame clones and lacks some. The table records about 110,000 clones, about 90% of them present only once. Study-level findings and limits: Females outnumbered males among donors, who were mostly white British; clonal diversity was possibly underestimated. At baseline, just six AZD1222 recipients tested seropositive.

The rearrangement uses TRBV29-1 and TRBJ2-1, with D hard to call. Material: peripheral blood, obtained on day 0 of AZD1222 vaccination. The TCR originated in an adult in good health. The CDR3: CSVIGSQMNEQFF. In DNA form, the CDR3 reads TGCAGCGTGATAGGATCCCAGATGAATGAGCAGTTCTTC.